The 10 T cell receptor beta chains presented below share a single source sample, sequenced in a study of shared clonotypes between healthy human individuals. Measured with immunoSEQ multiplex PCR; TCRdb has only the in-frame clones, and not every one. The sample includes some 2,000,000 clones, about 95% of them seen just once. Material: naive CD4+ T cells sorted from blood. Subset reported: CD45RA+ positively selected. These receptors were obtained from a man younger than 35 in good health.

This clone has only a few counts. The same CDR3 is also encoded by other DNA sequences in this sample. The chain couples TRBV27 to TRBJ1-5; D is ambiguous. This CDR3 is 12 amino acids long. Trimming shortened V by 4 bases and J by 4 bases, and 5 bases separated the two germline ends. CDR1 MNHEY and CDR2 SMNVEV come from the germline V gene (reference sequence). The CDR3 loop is CASSSLNQPQHF. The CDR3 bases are TGTGCCAGCAGTTCGCTGAATCAGCCCCAGCATTTT.

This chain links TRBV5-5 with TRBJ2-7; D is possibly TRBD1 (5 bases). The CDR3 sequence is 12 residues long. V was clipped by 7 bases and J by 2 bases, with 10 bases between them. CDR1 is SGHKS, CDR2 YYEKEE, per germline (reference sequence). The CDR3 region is CASDGRAYEQYF. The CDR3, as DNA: TGTGCCAGCGATGGCAGGGCCTACGAGCAGTACTTC.

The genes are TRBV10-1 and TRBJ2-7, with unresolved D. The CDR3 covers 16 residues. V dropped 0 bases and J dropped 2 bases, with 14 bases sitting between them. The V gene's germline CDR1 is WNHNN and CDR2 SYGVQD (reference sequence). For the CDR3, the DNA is TGCGCCAGCAGTGAGTCGACCATATTAACCCCCTACGAGCAGTACTTC. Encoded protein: CASSESTILTPYEQYF.

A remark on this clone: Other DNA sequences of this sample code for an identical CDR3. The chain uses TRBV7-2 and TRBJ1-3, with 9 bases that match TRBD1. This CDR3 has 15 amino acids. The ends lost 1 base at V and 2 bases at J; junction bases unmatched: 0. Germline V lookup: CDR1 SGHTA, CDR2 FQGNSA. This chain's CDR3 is CASSLGQGAGNTIYF. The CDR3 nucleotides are TGTGCCAGCAGCTTAGGACAGGGGGCTGGAAACACCATATATTTT.

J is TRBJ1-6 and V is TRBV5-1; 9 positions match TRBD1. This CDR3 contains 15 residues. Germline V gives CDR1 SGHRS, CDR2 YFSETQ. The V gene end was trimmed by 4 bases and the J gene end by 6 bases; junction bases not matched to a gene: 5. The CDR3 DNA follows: TGCGCCAGCAGCCCACAGGGGGCGCCTAATTCACCCCTCCACTTT. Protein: CASSPQGAPNSPLHF.

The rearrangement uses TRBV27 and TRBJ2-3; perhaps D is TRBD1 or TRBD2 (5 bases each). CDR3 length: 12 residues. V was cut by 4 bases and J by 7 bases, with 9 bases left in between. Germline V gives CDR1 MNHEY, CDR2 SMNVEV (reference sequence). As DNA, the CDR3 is TGTGCCAGCAGTTCGAGGGGTAATACGCAGTATTTT. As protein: CASSSRGNTQYF.

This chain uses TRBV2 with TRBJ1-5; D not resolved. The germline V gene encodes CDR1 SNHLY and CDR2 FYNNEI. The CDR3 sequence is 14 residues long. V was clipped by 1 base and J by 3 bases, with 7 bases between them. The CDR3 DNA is TGTGCCAGCAGTGAAGATCTCCACAATCAGCCCCAGCATTTT. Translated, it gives CASSEDLHNQPQHF.

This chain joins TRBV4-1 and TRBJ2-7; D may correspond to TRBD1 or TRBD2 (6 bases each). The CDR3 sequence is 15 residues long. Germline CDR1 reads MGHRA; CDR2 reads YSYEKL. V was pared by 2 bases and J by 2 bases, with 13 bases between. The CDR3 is CASSQSVGGAYEQYF. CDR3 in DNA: TGCGCCAGCAGCCAATCAGTCGGGGGCGCCTACGAGCAGTACTTC.

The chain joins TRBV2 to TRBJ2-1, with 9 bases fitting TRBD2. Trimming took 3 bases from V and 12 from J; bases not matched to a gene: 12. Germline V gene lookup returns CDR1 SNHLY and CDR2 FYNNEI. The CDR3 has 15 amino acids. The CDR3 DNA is TGTGCCAGCAGTGAGATGGCGGGAGGGGACCCGGGGCAGTTCTTC. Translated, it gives CASSEMAGGDPGQFF.

CDR3 nucleotides: TGTGCCAGCAGCCATGGACAGGTCTATCAGCCCCAGCATTTT. This sequence encodes CASSHGQVYQPQHF. This chain uses TRBV7-2 with TRBJ1-5, with 7 nucleotides matching TRBD1. In germline, CDR1 is SGHTA, CDR2 FQGNSA. This CDR3 has 14 amino acids. V shed 5 bases, J shed 5 bases, and the junction held 6 bases outside the gene matches.